What follows are 3 T cell receptor beta chains derived from one specimen sequenced in a study of cytomegalovirus exposure and HLA in healthy donors. The study ran its PCR with 60 Vbeta and 13 Jbeta primers. Sequencing was performed with immunoSEQ multiplex PCR; in TCRdb, only in-frame clones are kept and a portion is missing. The table has some 180,000 clones, more than 65% seen once. Specimen: PBMCs. These receptors came from a girl aged 2 to 9 in good health and CMV-seropositive.

J is TRBJ1-6 and V is TRBV6-1, with 8 bases matching TRBD1. CDR3 length equals 16 residues. Looked up from germline, CDR1 is MNHNS and CDR2 is SASEGT. Trimming at V came to 3 bases and at J to 14 bases, leaving 15 bases not matched to a gene. DNA of the CDR3: TGTGCCAGCAGTGACATGTCCGGGACAGGAGTTTTTACCCTCCACTTT. This encodes CASSDMSGTGVFTLHF.

The count of this clone is one. V usage is TRBV7-6 and J usage is TRBJ1-3; possible D gene TRBD1, 6 bases. V gave up 3 bases and J gave up 4 bases, with 13 bases separating them. The length of the CDR3 is 15 residues. In germline, CDR1 is SGHVS, CDR2 FNYEAQ. The DNA of the CDR3 is TGTGCCAGCAGCTTTCTACAGGGTTCAGGAAACACCATATATTTT. Amino acids: CASSFLQGSGNTIYF.

This sequence joins TRBV6-1 and TRBJ1-1; no reliable D call. The CDR3 totals 12 residues. V lost 5 bases and J lost 5, with 9 bases in between. The germline V gene encodes CDR1 MNHNS and CDR2 SASEGT. The CDR3 loop reads CASSYGRTEAFF. CDR3 in DNA: TGTGCCAGCAGTTATGGTCGGACTGAAGCTTTCTTT.